This T cell receptor beta chain came from a study of T cells in Graves' hyperthyroidism and ophthalmopathy. The study's findings and limits: The model predicted ophthalmopathy a median approximately 6 months before onset.

There are many counts of this clonotype. Its antigen remains unknown. The investigators amplified TCR beta CDR3 regions from RNA transcripts. Initially, a first-round RT-PCR of the TCR CDR3 employed the HTBI primer set. Using its own MiXCR run on the multiplex PCR reads, TCRdb lists one record per CDR3 protein. The table has hundreds of thousands of distinct CDR3 sequences, 14% seen once. Trimming took 0 bases from V and 4 from J, leaving 10 bases between them. Germline V gene lookup returns CDR1 SGDLS and CDR2 YYNGEE. This CDR3 spans 14 amino acids. Material for sequencing was blood. The chain couples TRBV9 to TRBJ1-1; TRBD1 is a possible D gene (5 bases). This TCR was recovered from a young woman with Graves' hyperthyroidism. The DNA for the CDR3 is TGTGCCAGCAGCGTAGGCTCAGGGACCACTGAAGCTTTCTTT. It translates to CASSVGSGTTEAFF.